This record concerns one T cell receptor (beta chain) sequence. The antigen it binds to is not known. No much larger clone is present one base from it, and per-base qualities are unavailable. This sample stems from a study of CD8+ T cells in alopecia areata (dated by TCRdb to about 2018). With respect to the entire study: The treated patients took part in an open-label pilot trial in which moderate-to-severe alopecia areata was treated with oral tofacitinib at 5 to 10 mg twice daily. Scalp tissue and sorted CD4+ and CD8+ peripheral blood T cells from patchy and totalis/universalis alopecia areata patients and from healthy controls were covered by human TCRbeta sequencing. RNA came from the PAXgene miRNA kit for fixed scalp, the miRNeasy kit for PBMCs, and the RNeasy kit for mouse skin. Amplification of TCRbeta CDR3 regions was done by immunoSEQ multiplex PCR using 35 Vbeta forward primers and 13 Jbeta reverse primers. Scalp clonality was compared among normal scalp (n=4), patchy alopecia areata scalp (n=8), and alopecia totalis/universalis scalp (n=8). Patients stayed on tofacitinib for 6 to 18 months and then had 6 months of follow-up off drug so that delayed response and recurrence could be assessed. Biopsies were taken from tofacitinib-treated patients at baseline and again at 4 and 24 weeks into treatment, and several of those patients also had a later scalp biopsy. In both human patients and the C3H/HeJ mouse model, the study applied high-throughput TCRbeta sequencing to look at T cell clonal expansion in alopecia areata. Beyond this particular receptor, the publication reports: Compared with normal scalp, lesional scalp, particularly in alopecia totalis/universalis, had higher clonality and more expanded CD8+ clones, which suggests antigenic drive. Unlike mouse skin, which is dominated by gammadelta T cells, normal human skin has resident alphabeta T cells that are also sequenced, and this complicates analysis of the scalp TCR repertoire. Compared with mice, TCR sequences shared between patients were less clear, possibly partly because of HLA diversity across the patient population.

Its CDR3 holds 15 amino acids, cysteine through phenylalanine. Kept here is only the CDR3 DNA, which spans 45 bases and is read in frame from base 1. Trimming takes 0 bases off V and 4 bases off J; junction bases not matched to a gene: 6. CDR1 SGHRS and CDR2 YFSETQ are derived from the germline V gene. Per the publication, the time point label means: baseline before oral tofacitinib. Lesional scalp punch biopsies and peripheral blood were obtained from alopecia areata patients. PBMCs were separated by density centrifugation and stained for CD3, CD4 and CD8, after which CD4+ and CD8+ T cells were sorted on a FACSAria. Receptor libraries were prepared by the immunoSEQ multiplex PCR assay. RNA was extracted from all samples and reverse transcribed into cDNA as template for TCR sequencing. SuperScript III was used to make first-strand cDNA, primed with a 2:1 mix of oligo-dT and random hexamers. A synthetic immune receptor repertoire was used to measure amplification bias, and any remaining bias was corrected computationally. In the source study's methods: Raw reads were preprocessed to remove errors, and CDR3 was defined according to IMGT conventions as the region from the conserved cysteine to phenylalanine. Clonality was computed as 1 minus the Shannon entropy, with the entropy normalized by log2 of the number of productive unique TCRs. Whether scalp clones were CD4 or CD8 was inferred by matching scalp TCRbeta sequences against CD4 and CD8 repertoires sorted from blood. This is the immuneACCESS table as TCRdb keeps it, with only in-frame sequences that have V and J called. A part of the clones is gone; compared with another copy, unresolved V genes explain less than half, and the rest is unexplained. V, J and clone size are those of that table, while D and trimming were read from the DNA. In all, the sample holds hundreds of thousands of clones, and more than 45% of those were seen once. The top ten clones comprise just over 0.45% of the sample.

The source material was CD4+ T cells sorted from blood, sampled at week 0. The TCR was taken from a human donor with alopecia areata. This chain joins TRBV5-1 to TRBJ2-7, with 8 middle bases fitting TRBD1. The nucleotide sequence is TGCGCCAGCAGCTTGGCCGATGACAGGGGATACGAGCAGTACTTC. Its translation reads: CASSLADDRGYEQYF.